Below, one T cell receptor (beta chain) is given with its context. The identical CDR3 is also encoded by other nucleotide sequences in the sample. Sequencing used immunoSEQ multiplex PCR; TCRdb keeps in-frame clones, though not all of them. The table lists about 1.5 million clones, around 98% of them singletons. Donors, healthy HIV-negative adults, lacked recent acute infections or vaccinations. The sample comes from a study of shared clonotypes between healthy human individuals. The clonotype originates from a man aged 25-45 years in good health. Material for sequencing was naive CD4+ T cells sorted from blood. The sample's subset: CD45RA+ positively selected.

DNA of the CDR3: TGTGCCAGCAATAGAGGGTACGAGCAGTACTTC. This sequence encodes CASNRGYEQYF. The chain links TRBV2 to TRBJ2-7, with a tentative D call TRBD2 (5 bases). Germline V gene lookup returns CDR1 SNHLY and CDR2 FYNNEI. The CDR3 spans 11 residues. V was clipped by 7 bases and J by 4 bases, with 8 bases between them.